This TCR beta chain derives from a study of blood T cell repertoires in COVID-19. Trimming stripped 2 bases from V and 0 bases from J, with 12 bases between. Germline CDR1 and CDR2: SGHDT and YYEEEE. This CDR3 comprises 16 residues. The protocol was immunoSEQ multiplex PCR, while the TCRdb copy is restricted to in-frame clones and leaves out a portion. The sample holds approximately 160,000 clones; approximately 85% are singletons and the top ten take 8.3%. Sequenced: peripheral blood. This clonotype was obtained from a woman aged 55-70 years with COVID-19, enrolled during active disease. The rearrangement links TRBV5-6 to TRBJ2-1; no clear D. The CDR3 loop is CASSFSGPSSYNEQFF. CDR3 bases: TGTGCCAGCAGCTTTTCAGGCCCCAGCTCCTACAATGAGCAGTTCTTC. Combining the CDR3 with reference TRBV5-6 and TRBJ2-1 gives the whole variable domain DAGVTQSPTHLIKTRGQQVTLRCSPKSGHDTVSWYQQALGQGPQFIFQYYEEEERQRGNFPDRFSGHQFPNYSSELNVNALLLGDSALYLCASSFSGPSSYNEQFFGPGTRLTVL.